The 23 T cell receptor beta chains reported below all come from one sample, sequenced in a study of shared clonotypes between healthy human individuals (dated by TCRdb to 2019 to 2021). The protocol used for the library was the immunoSEQ multiplex PCR assay. The source is immuneACCESS, and TCRdb retained only in-frame sequences with V and J called. Part of the clones is not carried over; for the studies checked, unresolved V genes explain less than half of this, and the remainder is unexplained. Counted in this sample were about 1 million clones; more than 65% of them appeared once. The ten top clones hold around 1.5% of the sample. Specimen: memory CD4+ T cells sorted from blood. The cell subset or site label on this specimen signifies: CD45RA-negative fraction. These receptors all stem from a man in his late teens or twenties in good health.

The V call is TRBV11-2, the J call TRBJ2-3; 8 nucleotides line up with TRBD1. After removal of 5 bases from V and 3 bases from J, the junction contained 7 bases not matched to a gene. The CDR3 is made up of 15 amino acids. Looked up from germline, CDR1 is SGHAT and CDR2 is FQNNGV. The CDR3 DNA is TGTGCCAGCAGCCTTACAGGGGGTCGGACAGATACGCAGTATTTT. Translating it yields CASSLTGGRTDTQYF.

The chain's CDR3 is CASSLVPYEQYF. Here the CDR3 DNA reads TGCGCCAGCAGCTTGGTACCGTACGAGCAGTACTTC. This rearrangement joins TRBV5-1 to TRBJ2-7; D remains ambiguous. V was shortened by 0 bases and J by 4 bases, with 5 bases between the two germline ends. CDR3 length equals 12 residues. Germline assignment: CDR1 SGHRS and CDR2 YFSETQ. Supplemented by reference TRBV5-1 and TRBJ2-7, the full variable domain reads KAGVTQTPRYLIKTRGQQVTLSCSPISGHRSVSWYQQTPGQGLQFLFEYFSETQRNKGNFPGRFSGRQFSNSRSEMNVSTLELGDSALYLCASSLVPYEQYFGPGTRLTVT.

V and J are TRBV29-1 and TRBJ2-3; no definite D call. V was clipped by 4 bases and J by 4 bases, with 12 bases between them. The CDR3 length is 13 residues. Germline V CDR1 and CDR2: SQVTM, ANQGSEA. CDR3 bases: TGCAGCGTTGCATCCGACGTGCCAGATACGCAGTATTTT. This translates into CSVASDVPDTQYF.

Note on this clone: Other DNA variants within this sample encode the same CDR3. The chain employs TRBV5-4 and TRBJ2-5, with 8 bases matching TRBD1. J lost 1 base, V lost 2 bases, and 1 base had no gene match. Germline values: CDR1 SGHNT, CDR2 YYREEE (reference sequence). This CDR3 has 14 amino acids. The CDR3, as DNA: TGTGCCAGCAGCTTCGGACAGGGCCAAGAGACCCAGTACTTC. As protein: CASSFGQGQETQYF.

This chain joins TRBV15 and TRBJ2-3; 8 nucleotides agree with TRBD1. The CDR3 runs to 15 residues. CDR1 is LNHNV, CDR2 YYDKDF, per germline (reference sequence). V lost 3 bases and J lost 2; bases outside the gene matches: 4. CDR3 nucleotides: TGTGCCACCAGCAGGTCCAGGGGGCACACAGATACGCAGTATTTT. It translates to CATSRSRGHTDTQYF.

The chain combines TRBV19 with TRBJ2-4; TRBD2 agrees at 8 bases. V lost 5 bases, J lost 9 bases, and 9 bases stayed unmatched. The germline V gene encodes CDR1 LNHDA and CDR2 SQIVND (reference sequence). This CDR3 spans 14 amino acids. CDR3 DNA: TGTGCCAGTAGTCGATACATCCGGGAGGGCATTCAGTACTTC. This encodes CASSRYIREGIQYF. The full variable domain, its missing parts supplied by reference TRBV19 and TRBJ2-4, is DGGITQSPKYLFRKEGQNVTLSCEQNLNHDAMYWYRQDPGQGLRLIYYSQIVNDFQKGDIAEGYSVSREKKESFPLTVTSAQKNPTAFYLCASSRYIREGIQYFGAGTRLSVL.

The V gene is TRBV6-5, the J gene TRBJ1-5; D is unclear. The CDR3 has 13 residues. V was pared by 4 bases and J by 4 bases, with 8 bases between. Germline V CDR1 and CDR2: MNHEY, SVGAGI. CDR3 protein: CASSSADNQPQHF. The CDR3 region has the DNA TGTGCCAGCAGTTCGGCAGATAATCAGCCCCAGCATTTT.

This clone appeared a few times. The J gene is TRBJ1-4, the V gene TRBV18; TRBD1 aligns across 7 bases. The CDR3 extends over 14 amino acids. CDR1 and CDR2 (germline): KGHSH, LQKENI. Trimming took 6 bases from V and 7 from J; bases not matched to a gene: 8. In DNA, the CDR3 is TGTGCCAGCTCCTTCCGGGACAGTGGTGAAAAACTGTTTTTT. It yields the protein CASSFRDSGEKLFF.

The J gene is TRBJ2-5, the V gene TRBV18; 7 bases align to TRBD2. In germline, CDR1 is KGHSH, CDR2 LQKENI. J lost 1 base, V lost 6 bases, and 11 bases had no gene match. The CDR3 is made up of 16 amino acids. The CDR3 DNA reads as TGTGCCAGCTCGCCGACTAGCCAACCGATCCAAGAGACCCAGTACTTC. This encodes CASSPTSQPIQETQYF.

The table lists this clone with a few counts. The V call is TRBV11-2, the J call TRBJ2-1; TRBD2 matches 13 bases. Trimming took 5 bases from V and 0 from J; bases not matched to a gene: 7. Germline-derived CDR1 and CDR2 are SGHAT and FQNNGV. The CDR3 consists of 18 residues. The CDR3 sequence: CASSRGLAGFYSYNEQFF. The CDR3 DNA is TGTGCCAGCAGCCGGGGACTAGCGGGATTCTACTCCTACAATGAGCAGTTCTTC. The entire variable domain, with the rest obtained from reference TRBV11-2 and TRBJ2-1, is as follows: EAGVAQSPRYKIIEKRQSVAFWCNPISGHATLYWYQQILGQGPKLLIQFQNNGVVDDSQLPKDRFSAERLKGVDSTLKIQPAKLEDSAVYLCASSRGLAGFYSYNEQFFGPGTRLTVL.

The V call is TRBV5-1, the J call TRBJ1-6; the D is unclear. Trimming took 0 bases from V and 6 from J, leaving 13 bases between them. There are 16 residues in the CDR3. Germline CDR1 and CDR2: SGHRS and YFSETQ. The CDR3 nucleotides read TGCGCCAGCAGCTTGGAAGCAGCCATCTCTAATTCACCCCTCCACTTT. Residues: CASSLEAAISNSPLHF. The variable domain in full, with the rest retrieved from reference TRBV5-1 and TRBJ1-6, is KAGVTQTPRYLIKTRGQQVTLSCSPISGHRSVSWYQQTPGQGLQFLFEYFSETQRNKGNFPGRFSGRQFSNSRSEMNVSTLELGDSALYLCASSLEAAISNSPLHFGNGTRLTVT.

Only one count was recorded for this clone. The chain uses TRBV7-2 and TRBJ2-3; 7 nucleotides match TRBD2. The V and J ends lost 5 bases and 0 bases, in that order; junction bases with no gene match: 8. Germline V gene data show CDR1 as SGHTA and CDR2 as FQGNSA. CDR3 length equals 16 residues. The CDR3 bases are TGTGCCAGCAGCCGCATGGCGGGAGAAAGCACAGATACGCAGTATTTT. Protein product: CASSRMAGESTDTQYF.

The rearrangement joins TRBV11-2 to TRBJ2-1; TRBD1 is a possible D gene (6 bases). CDR1 is SGHAT and CDR2 is FQNNGV in the germline V gene. The V gene lost 4 bases and the J gene lost 0 bases, with 10 bases spanning the gap. This CDR3 spans 15 amino acids. The CDR3 spells CASSSLGGSYNEQFF. CDR3 nucleotide sequence: TGTGCCAGCAGCTCCCTAGGGGGCTCCTACAATGAGCAGTTCTTC.

The CDR3 spells CASSLRQGFAGELFF. The CDR3 DNA reads as TGTGCCAGCAGTTTAAGGCAGGGGTTCGCCGGGGAGCTGTTTTTT. The V call is TRBV28, the J call TRBJ2-2; a weak D match, TRBD1 (6 bases). The V end was cut by 2 bases, the J end by 6 bases, with 13 bases between. The CDR3 length is 15 residues. Germline CDR1 reads MDHEN; CDR2 reads SYDVKM. The variable domain in full, with the rest retrieved from reference TRBV28 and TRBJ2-2, is DVKVTQSSRYLVKRTGEKVFLECVQDMDHENMFWYRQDPGLGLRLIYFSYDVKMKEKGDIPEGYSVSREKKERFSLILESASTNQTSMYLCASSLRQGFAGELFFGEGSRLTVL.

V gene TRBV18 combines with J gene TRBJ1-5; tentative D call: TRBD1 (5 bases). The CDR3 has 14 amino acids. The V gene's germline CDR1 is KGHSH and CDR2 LQKENI. The V and J ends lost 1 base and 6 bases respectively, with 10 bases between them. CDR3 DNA sequence: TGTGCCAGCTCACCACGCCGGGACGGTCAGCCCCAGCATTTT. Amino acids: CASSPRRDGQPQHF.

The chain links TRBV10-2 to TRBJ2-3, with TRBD1 matching over 9 bases. The germline CDR1 and CDR2 sequences are WSHSY and SAAADI. The CDR3 loop spans 11 amino acids. The junction had 8 bases not matched to a gene; V was cut back by 8 bases and J by 14 bases. CDR3 nucleotide sequence: TGCGCCAGCGAGCCGGGACAGGGCATGTATTTT. It translates to CASEPGQGMYF.

This clone came up once. The gene calls are TRBV11-3 and TRBJ2-3; D assignment may be TRBD1 or TRBD2 (5 bases each). The V end was cut by 5 bases, the J end by 4 bases, with 10 bases between. CDR3 length: 13 residues. The germline V gene has CDR1 SGHNT and CDR2 YENEEA. The CDR3 nucleotides read TGTGCCAGCAGCCGAGGGACCTCAGATACGCAGTATTTT. Amino acids: CASSRGTSDTQYF.

As regards this clone: The sample holds other DNA sequences that translate to the same CDR3. The V call is TRBV18, the J call TRBJ1-1; D is ambiguous. V was trimmed by 6 bases and J by 1 base, leaving 12 bases between them. The CDR3 length is 14 residues. Germline V gene sequence: CDR1 KGHSH, CDR2 LQKENI. CDR3 nucleotides: TGTGCCAGCTCGCCCCAGACACCGAACACTGAAGCTTTCTTT. As protein: CASSPQTPNTEAFF.

The chain carries TRBV6-5 and TRBJ1-6; no clear D. V was shortened by 4 bases and J by 10 bases, with 17 bases between the two germline ends. Germline CDR1 reads MNHEY; CDR2 reads SVGAGI. This CDR3 has 15 residues. CDR3 nucleotides: TGTGCCAGCAGTTCTACTCAAGTTGCTGAGTCACCCCTCCACTTT. As protein: CASSSTQVAESPLHF.

The chain employs TRBV6-6 and TRBJ1-2; D gene unclear. The length of the CDR3 is 13 residues. Trimming cost V 6 bases and J 4 bases, with 12 bases left between them. Germline CDR1 and CDR2: MNHNY and SVGAGI (reference sequence). The CDR3 is CASSPGRGYGYTF. CDR3 DNA: TGTGCCAGCAGCCCCGGACGGGGCTATGGCTACACCTTC.

The chain joins TRBV10-3 to TRBJ1-5; D unclear. The CDR3 consists of 13 residues. Trimming took 6 bases from V and 4 from J, leaving 10 bases between them. CDR1 is ENHRY, CDR2 SYGVKD, per germline. The CDR3 sequence: CAIRGGINQPQHF. Here the CDR3 DNA reads TGTGCCATCAGGGGTGGCATAAATCAGCCCCAGCATTTT.

Regarding this clone: Within the sample, other DNA sequences also encode this same CDR3. The chain recombines TRBV18 with TRBJ2-7; 8 bases align to TRBD1. From germline, CDR1 is KGHSH and CDR2 LQKENI. The V gene end was trimmed by 2 bases and the J gene end by 2 bases; junction bases not matched to a gene: 8. This CDR3 comprises 16 residues. CDR3 sequence (DNA): TGTGCCAGCTCACCAAAGGACAGGGCGGGGACCTACGAGCAGTACTTC. It codes for CASSPKDRAGTYEQYF.

The chain couples TRBV5-5 to TRBJ1-2, with D perhaps TRBD1 (5 bases). CDR3 length: 14 residues. Germline CDR1 SGHKS, CDR2 YYEKEE (reference sequence). With 4 bases removed from V and 2 bases from J, the gap between germline ends came to 12 bases. This CDR3 reads CASSQATGNYGYTF. The DNA of the CDR3 is TGTGCCAGCAGCCAGGCAACAGGCAACTATGGCTACACCTTC.